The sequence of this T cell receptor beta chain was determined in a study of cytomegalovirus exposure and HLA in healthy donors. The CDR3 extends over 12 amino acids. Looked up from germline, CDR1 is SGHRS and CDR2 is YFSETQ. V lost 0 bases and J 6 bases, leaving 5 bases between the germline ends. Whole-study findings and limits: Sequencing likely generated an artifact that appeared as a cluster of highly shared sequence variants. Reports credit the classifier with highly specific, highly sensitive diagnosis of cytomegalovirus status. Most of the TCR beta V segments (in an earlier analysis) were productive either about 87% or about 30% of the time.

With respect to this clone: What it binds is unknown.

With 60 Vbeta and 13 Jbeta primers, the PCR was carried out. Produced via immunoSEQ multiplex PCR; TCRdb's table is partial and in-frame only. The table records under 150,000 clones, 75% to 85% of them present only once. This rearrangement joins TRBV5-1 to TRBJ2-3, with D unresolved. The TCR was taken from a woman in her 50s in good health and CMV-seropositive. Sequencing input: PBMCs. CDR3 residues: CASSLDSDTQYF. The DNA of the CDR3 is TGCGCCAGCAGCTTGGATTCGGATACGCAGTATTTT.